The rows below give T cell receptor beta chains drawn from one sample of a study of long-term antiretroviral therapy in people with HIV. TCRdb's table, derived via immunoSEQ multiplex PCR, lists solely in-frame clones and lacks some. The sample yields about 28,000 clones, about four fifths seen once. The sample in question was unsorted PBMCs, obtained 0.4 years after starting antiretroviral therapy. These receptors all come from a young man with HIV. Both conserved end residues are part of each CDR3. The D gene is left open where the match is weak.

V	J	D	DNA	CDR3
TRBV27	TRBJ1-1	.	TGTGCCAGCACCCTAACCAGGGAGACGAACACTGAAGCTTTCTTT	CASTLTRETNTEAFF
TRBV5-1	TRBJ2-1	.	TGCGCCAGCAGCTTGCAAGGCCATGAGCAGTTCTTC	CASSLQGHEQFF
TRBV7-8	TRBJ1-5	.	TGTGCCAGCAGCTTAAAGGGGGACAAGGTCCAGCCCCAGCATTTT	CASSLKGDKVQPQHF
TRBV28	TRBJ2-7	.	TGTGCCAGCAGTTTATCCCAAGGGGCCTACGAGCAGTACTTC	CASSLSQGAYEQYF
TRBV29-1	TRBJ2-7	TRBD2	TGCAGCGTTGTAGGCGGGGGGTACGAGCAGTACTTC	CSVVGGGYEQYF
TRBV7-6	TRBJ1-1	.	TGTGCCAGCAGCTTATTTCTGGGGCAGAACACTGAAGCTTTCTTT	CASSLFLGQNTEAFF
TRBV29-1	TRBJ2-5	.	TGCAGCGTCCAAATGGGGAGCTCCCTTCAAGAGACCCAGTACTTC	CSVQMGSSLQETQYF
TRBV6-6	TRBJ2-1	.	TGTGCCAGCAGACCGGGTGGCAATGAGCAGTTCTTC	CASRPGGNEQFF
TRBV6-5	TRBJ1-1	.	TGTGCCAGCAGTTACTCCCGGGGGGGGACTGAAGCTTTCTTT	CASSYSRGGTEAFF
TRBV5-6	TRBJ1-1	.	TGTGCCAGCAGCCTCCCCAGGCGTCCGAACACTGAAGCTTTCTTT	CASSLPRRPNTEAFF